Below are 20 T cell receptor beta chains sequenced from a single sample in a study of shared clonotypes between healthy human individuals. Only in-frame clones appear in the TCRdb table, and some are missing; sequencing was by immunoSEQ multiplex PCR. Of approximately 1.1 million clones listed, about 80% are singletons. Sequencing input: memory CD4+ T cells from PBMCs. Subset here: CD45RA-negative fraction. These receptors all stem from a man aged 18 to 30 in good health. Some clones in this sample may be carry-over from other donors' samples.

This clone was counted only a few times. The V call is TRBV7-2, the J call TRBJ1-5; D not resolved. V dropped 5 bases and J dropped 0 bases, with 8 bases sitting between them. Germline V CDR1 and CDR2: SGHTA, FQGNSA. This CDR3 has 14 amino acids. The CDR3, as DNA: TGTGCCAGCAGCCCCATCAATAGCAATCAGCCCCAGCATTTT. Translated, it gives CASSPINSNQPQHF.

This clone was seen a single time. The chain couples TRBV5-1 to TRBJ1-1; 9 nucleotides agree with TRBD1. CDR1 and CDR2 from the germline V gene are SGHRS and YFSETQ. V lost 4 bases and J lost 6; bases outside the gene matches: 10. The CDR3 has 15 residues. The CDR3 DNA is TGCGCCAGCAGCGTAGAAACAGGGGGCCCCTCTGAAGCTTTCTTT. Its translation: CASSVETGGPSEAFF.

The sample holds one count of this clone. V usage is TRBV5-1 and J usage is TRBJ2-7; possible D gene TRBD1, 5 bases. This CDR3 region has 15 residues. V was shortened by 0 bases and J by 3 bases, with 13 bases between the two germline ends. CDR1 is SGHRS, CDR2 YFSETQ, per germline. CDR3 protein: CASSLGGSTDYEQYF. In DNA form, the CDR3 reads TGCGCCAGCAGCTTGGGGGGATCGACAGACTACGAGCAGTACTTC.

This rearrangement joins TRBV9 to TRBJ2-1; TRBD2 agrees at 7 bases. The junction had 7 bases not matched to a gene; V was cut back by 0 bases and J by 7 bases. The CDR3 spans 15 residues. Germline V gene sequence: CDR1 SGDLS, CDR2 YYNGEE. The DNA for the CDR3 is TGTGCCAGCAGCGTAGAGGTGGGAGGGCCGAATGAGCAGTTCTTC. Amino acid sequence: CASSVEVGGPNEQFF.

CDR3 bases: TGTGCCAGCAGCTCCCTCGGGAGGAACACCGGGGAGCTGTTTTTT. It codes for CASSSLGRNTGELFF. The chain has TRBV5-6 and TRBJ2-2, with D maybe TRBD2 (6 bases). V dropped 3 bases and J dropped 1 base, with 10 bases sitting between them. Germline CDR1 reads SGHDT; CDR2 reads YYEEEE. The CDR3 runs to 15 residues.

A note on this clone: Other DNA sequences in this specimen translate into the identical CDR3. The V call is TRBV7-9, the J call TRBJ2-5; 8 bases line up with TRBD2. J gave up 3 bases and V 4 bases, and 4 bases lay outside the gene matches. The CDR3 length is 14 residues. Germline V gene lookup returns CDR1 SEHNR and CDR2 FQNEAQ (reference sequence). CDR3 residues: CASSYAAGEETQYF. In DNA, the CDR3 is TGTGCCAGCAGCTACGCAGCGGGAGAAGAGACCCAGTACTTC.

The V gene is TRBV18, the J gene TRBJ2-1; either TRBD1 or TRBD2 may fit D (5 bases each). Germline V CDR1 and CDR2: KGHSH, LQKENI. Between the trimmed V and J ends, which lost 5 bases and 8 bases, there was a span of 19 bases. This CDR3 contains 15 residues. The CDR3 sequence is CASSDMGVGTDEQFF. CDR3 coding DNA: TGTGCCAGCTCAGATATGGGGGTTGGTACGGATGAGCAGTTCTTC.

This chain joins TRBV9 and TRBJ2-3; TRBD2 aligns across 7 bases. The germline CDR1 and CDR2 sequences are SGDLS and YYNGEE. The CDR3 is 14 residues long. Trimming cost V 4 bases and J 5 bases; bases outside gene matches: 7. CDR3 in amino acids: CASSSHPSGDTQYF. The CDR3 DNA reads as TGTGCCAGCAGCTCTCACCCTAGCGGAGATACGCAGTATTTT. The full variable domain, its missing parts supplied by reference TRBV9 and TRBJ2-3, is DSGVTQTPKHLITATGQRVTLRCSPRSGDLSVYWYQQSLDQGLQFLIQYYNGEERAKGNILERFSAQQFPDLHSELNLSSLELGDSALYFCASSSHPSGDTQYFGPGTRLTVL.

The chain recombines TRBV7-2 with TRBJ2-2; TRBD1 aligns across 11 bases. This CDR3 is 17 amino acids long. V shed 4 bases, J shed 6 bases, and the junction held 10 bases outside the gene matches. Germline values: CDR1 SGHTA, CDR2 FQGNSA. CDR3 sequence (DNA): TGTGCCAGCAGCTACCACGCTGGACAGGGGGCGGCCGGGGAGCTGTTTTTT. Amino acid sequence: CASSYHAGQGAAGELFF.

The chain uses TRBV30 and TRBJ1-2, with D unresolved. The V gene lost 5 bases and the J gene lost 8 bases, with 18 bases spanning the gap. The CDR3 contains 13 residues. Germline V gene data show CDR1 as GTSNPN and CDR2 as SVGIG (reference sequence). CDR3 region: CAWDPLGREGYTF. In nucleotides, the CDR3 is TGTGCCTGGGACCCCCTGGGAAGGGAGGGCTACACCTTC.

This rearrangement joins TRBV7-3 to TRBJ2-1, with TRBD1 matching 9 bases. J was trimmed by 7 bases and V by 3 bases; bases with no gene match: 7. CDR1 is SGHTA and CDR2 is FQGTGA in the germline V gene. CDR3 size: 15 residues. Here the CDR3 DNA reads TGTGCCAGCAGCTTGTCCCGGGACAGGGTTAATGAGCAGTTCTTC. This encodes CASSLSRDRVNEQFF.

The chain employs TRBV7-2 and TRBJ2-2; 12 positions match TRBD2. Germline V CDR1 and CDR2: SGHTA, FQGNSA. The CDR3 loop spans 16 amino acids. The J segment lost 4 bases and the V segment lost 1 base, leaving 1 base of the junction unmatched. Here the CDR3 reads CASSLGGLAGTGELFF. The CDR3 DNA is TGTGCCAGCAGCTTAGGGGGACTAGCGGGCACCGGGGAGCTGTTTTTT.

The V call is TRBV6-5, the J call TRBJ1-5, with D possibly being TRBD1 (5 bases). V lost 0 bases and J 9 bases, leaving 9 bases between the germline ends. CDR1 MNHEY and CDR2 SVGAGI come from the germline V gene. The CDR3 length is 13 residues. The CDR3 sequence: CASSYSGLRPQHF. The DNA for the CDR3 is TGTGCCAGCAGTTACTCGGGACTCCGGCCCCAGCATTTT.

The chain's CDR3 is CASTLLAGASYNEQFF. CDR3 coding DNA: TGCGCCAGCACCCTTTTAGCGGGCGCATCCTACAATGAGCAGTTCTTC. The genes are TRBV5-1 and TRBJ2-1; 7 bases are shared with TRBD2. CDR3 length: 16 residues. J gave up 1 base and V 6 bases, and 10 bases lay outside the gene matches. CDR1 SGHRS and CDR2 YFSETQ come from the germline V gene. The whole variable domain, filled in from reference TRBV5-1 and TRBJ2-1, reads KAGVTQTPRYLIKTRGQQVTLSCSPISGHRSVSWYQQTPGQGLQFLFEYFSETQRNKGNFPGRFSGRQFSNSRSEMNVSTLELGDSALYLCASTLLAGASYNEQFFGPGTRLTVL.

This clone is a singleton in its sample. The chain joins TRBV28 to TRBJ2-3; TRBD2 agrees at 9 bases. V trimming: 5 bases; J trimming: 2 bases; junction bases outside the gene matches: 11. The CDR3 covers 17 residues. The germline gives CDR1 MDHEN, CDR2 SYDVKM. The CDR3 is CASSPRGAGGITDTQYF. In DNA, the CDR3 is TGTGCCAGCAGTCCCCGAGGGGCGGGAGGGATCACAGATACGCAGTATTTT. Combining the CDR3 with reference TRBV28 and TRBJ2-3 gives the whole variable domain DVKVTQSSRYLVKRTGEKVFLECVQDMDHENMFWYRQDPGLGLRLIYFSYDVKMKEKGDIPEGYSVSREKKERFSLILESASTNQTSMYLCASSPRGAGGITDTQYFGPGTRLTVL.

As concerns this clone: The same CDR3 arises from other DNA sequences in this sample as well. This CDR3 is CASSQGYQPQHF. CDR3 in DNA: TGTGCCAGCAGCCAAGGATATCAGCCCCAGCATTTT. The J gene is TRBJ1-5, the V gene TRBV14; D is unresolved. Trimming removed 1 base from V and 5 bases from J, with 3 bases in between. This CDR3 region has 12 residues. Germline-derived CDR1 and CDR2 are SGHDN and FVKESK.

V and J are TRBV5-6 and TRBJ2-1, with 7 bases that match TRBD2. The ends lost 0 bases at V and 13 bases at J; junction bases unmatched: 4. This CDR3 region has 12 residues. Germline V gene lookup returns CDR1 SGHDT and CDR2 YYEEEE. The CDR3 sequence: CASSLDRLAQFF. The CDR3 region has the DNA TGTGCCAGCAGCTTGGACAGACTAGCTCAGTTCTTC.

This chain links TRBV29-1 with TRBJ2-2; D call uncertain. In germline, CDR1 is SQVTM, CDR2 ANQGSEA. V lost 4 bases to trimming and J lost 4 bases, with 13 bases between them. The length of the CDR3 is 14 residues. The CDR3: CSVGVSRVTGELFF. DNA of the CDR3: TGCAGCGTTGGAGTTTCCCGGGTCACCGGGGAGCTGTTTTTT.

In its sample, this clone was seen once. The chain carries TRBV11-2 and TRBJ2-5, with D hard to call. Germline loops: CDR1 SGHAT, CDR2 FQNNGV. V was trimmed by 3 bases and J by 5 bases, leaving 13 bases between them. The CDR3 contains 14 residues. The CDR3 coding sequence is TGTGCCAGCAGCTTCACGGACCCTACGGAGACCCAGTACTTC. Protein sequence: CASSFTDPTETQYF. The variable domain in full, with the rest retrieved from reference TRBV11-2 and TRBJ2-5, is EAGVAQSPRYKIIEKRQSVAFWCNPISGHATLYWYQQILGQGPKLLIQFQNNGVVDDSQLPKDRFSAERLKGVDSTLKIQPAKLEDSAVYLCASSFTDPTETQYFGPGTRLLVL.

The CDR3 spells CSARAPQGDTQYF. The CDR3 DNA reads TGCAGCGCCAGAGCCCCACAGGGTGATACGCAGTATTTT. V and J are TRBV29-1 and TRBJ2-3; TRBD1 is a possible D gene (6 bases). Looked up from germline, CDR1 is SQVTM and CDR2 is ANQGSEA. The CDR3 length is 13 residues. The V and J ends lost 7 bases and 6 bases respectively, with 17 bases between them.